The 16 T cell receptor beta chains below were found in one sample sequenced in a study of blood T cell repertoires in COVID-19. The method was immunoSEQ multiplex PCR; TCRdb's version includes in-frame clones alone and lacks a portion of them. The sample gives about 310,000 clones, nearly 90% of which show up once; roughly a tenth is in the top ten. The sequencing input was PBMCs or T cells enriched from blood (not recorded which). These TCRs come from a woman aged 30 to 39 who had recovered from COVID-19.

The J gene is TRBJ2-7, the V gene TRBV12-1; TRBD2, the table's D call, lacks a check against the DNA. TRBV12-1 represents a pseudogene. This CDR3 region has 13 residues. Here the CDR3 reads CASSLTSGYEQYF. The CDR3 DNA is TGTGCCAGCAGCCTCACTAGCGGCTACGAGCAGTACTTC.

The rearrangement links TRBV29-1 to TRBJ1-3; no reliable D call. Germline V gene data show CDR1 as SQVTM and CDR2 as ANQGSEA. The CDR3 has 12 amino acids. Trimming took off 6 bases at V and 3 bases at J, with 9 bases between the two ends. CDR3 residues: CSVLYRGNTIYF. The CDR3 region has the DNA TGCAGCGTCCTCTACCGTGGAAACACCATATATTTT.

This chain links TRBV11-2 with TRBJ1-6; TRBD1 is a possible D gene (5 bases). Per germline, CDR1 SGHAT and CDR2 FQNNGV. V lost 4 bases to trimming and J lost 7 bases, with 14 bases between them. This CDR3 has 15 amino acids. DNA of the CDR3: TGTGCCAGCAGCTCAACTCAGGGAAGAAATTCACCCCTCCACTTT. Translation: CASSSTQGRNSPLHF.

The chain is built from TRBV19 and TRBJ1-1; no firm D call. The CDR3 covers 17 residues. The germline gives CDR1 LNHDA, CDR2 SQIVND (reference sequence). V lost 2 bases and J 0 bases, leaving 16 bases between the germline ends. The CDR3 nucleotides read TGTGCCAGTAGTATATTAGTGCAGAGGAGGGTGAACACTGAAGCTTTCTTT. Translating gives CASSILVQRRVNTEAFF. The whole variable domain, remainder taken from reference TRBV19 and TRBJ1-1, is DGGITQSPKYLFRKEGQNVTLSCEQNLNHDAMYWYRQDPGQGLRLIYYSQIVNDFQKGDIAEGYSVSREKKESFPLTVTSAQKNPTAFYLCASSILVQRRVNTEAFFGQGTRLTVV.

This sequence joins TRBV29-1 and TRBJ1-2; D remains ambiguous. V lost 0 bases and J 4 bases, leaving 9 bases between the germline ends. Germline-derived CDR1 and CDR2 are SQVTM and ANQGSEA. This CDR3 region has 13 residues. DNA for the CDR3: TGCAGCGTTGAAGATCGCAGTTTCTATGGCTACACCTTC. This translates into CSVEDRSFYGYTF. The complete variable domain, with remaining parts taken from reference TRBV29-1 and TRBJ1-2, reads SAVISQKPSRDICQRGTSLTIQCQVDSQVTMMFWYRQQPGQSLTLIATANQGSEATYESGFVIDKFPISRPNLTFSTLTVSNMSPEDSSIYLCSVEDRSFYGYTFGSGTRLTVV.

The J gene is TRBJ1-1, the V gene TRBV7-2; maybe TRBD1 (5 bases). The CDR3 is 16 residues long. From germline, CDR1 is SGHTA and CDR2 FQGNSA. The V end lost 0 bases, the J end lost 1 base, and 12 bases lay between the germline ends. The CDR3 sequence is CASSLAWADKNTEAFF. The CDR3 bases are TGTGCCAGCAGCTTAGCGTGGGCGGACAAGAACACTGAAGCTTTCTTT.

The chain has TRBV5-6 and TRBJ1-2, with unresolved D. V was pared by 2 bases and J by 5 bases, with 19 bases between. CDR1 and CDR2 (germline): SGHDT, YYEEEE. The CDR3 covers 16 residues. The CDR3, as DNA: TGTGCCAGCAGCTTCGGGCTTTCTTTAGCGAGGTATGGCTACACCTTC. It translates to CASSFGLSLARYGYTF.

J is TRBJ1-1 and V is TRBV11-2; maybe TRBD1 (5 bases). CDR3 length: 13 amino acids. Trimming took off 1 base at V and 7 bases at J, with 10 bases between the two ends. Germline loops: CDR1 SGHAT, CDR2 FQNNGV. CDR3 DNA sequence: TGTGCCAGCAGCTTAGTGGGGGGGAATGAAGCTTTCTTT. It yields the protein CASSLVGGNEAFF.

This sequence joins TRBV11-1 and TRBJ2-5, with unresolved D. The CDR3 is 12 residues long. V was shortened by 0 bases and J by 4 bases, with 3 bases between the two germline ends. Germline values: CDR1 SGHAT, CDR2 FQDESV (reference sequence). The DNA for the CDR3 is TGTGCCAGCAGCTTAGCGAGAGAGACCCAGTACTTC. It codes for CASSLARETQYF. Variable domain in full (rest from reference TRBV11-1 and TRBJ2-5): EAEVAQSPRYKITEKSQAVAFWCDPISGHATLYWYRQILGQGPELLVQFQDESVVDDSQLPKDRFSAERLKGVDSTLKIQPAELGDSAMYLCASSLARETQYFGPGTRLLVL.

V and J are TRBV2 and TRBJ2-7; TRBD1 agrees at 8 bases. After removal of 5 bases from V and 0 bases from J, the junction contained 6 bases not matched to a gene. The germline CDR1 and CDR2 sequences are SNHLY and FYNNEI. This CDR3 is 15 amino acids long. The CDR3, as DNA: TGTGCCAGCAGTACGGACAGGGCCCTCTCCTACGAGCAGTACTTC. Protein sequence: CASSTDRALSYEQYF.

The chain recombines TRBV12-3 or TRBV12-4 with TRBJ1-1, with no clear D. The CDR3 is 12 amino acids. Deletions cut 6 bases from V and 5 bases from J, with 10 bases between. The CDR3 DNA sequence: TGTGCCAGCAGCTACGGGGAAACTGAAGCTTTCTTT. It translates to CASSYGETEAFF.

The CDR3 loop is CASSFSLAGGGNEQFF. CDR3 coding DNA: TGCGCCAGCAGTTTTTCTCTAGCGGGAGGAGGTAATGAGCAGTTCTTC. V gene TRBV5-1 combines with J gene TRBJ2-1; TRBD2 agrees at 11 bases. CDR3 length equals 16 residues. Trimming removed 5 bases from V and 7 bases from J; junction bases left unmatched: 11. Looked up from germline, CDR1 is SGHRS and CDR2 is YFSETQ.

The chain recombines TRBV3-1 (or the pseudogene TRBV3-2) with TRBJ1-2; D gene unclear. This CDR3 spans 14 amino acids. V was cut by 3 bases and J by 8 bases, with 16 bases left in between. From germline, CDR1 is LGHDT and CDR2 YNNKEL (reference sequence). The CDR3 sequence: CASSQRVYLYGYTF. The CDR3 DNA sequence: TGTGCCAGCAGCCAGAGGGTATATTTGTACGGCTACACCTTC.

The V gene is TRBV3-1 (or the pseudogene TRBV3-2), the J gene TRBJ2-1; TRBD2 matches 11 bases. This CDR3 is built from 18 residues. Unmatched junction bases numbered 11, after V lost 4 bases and J lost 3 bases. Germline V gene data show CDR1 as LGHDT and CDR2 as YNNKEL (reference sequence). CDR3 nucleotides: TGTGCCAGCAGCCCACGATTGCTAGCGGGAGGTATCTACAATGAGCAGTTCTTC. Protein product: CASSPRLLAGGIYNEQFF.

This sequence joins TRBV6-1 and TRBJ2-7, with 8 positions matching TRBD1. V was pared by 3 bases and J by 1 base, with 2 bases of the junction left unmatched. Germline V gives CDR1 MNHNS, CDR2 SASEGT. The CDR3 is 14 residues long. The CDR3 nucleotides read TGTGCCAGCAGTGAGACAGGGGCATCCTACGAGCAGTACTTC. It encodes CASSETGASYEQYF.

V gene TRBV7-2 combines with J gene TRBJ1-4; D gene uncertain. Trimming stripped 7 bases from V and 10 bases from J, with 16 bases between. The CDR3 contains 13 residues. Germline CDR1 reads SGHTA; CDR2 reads FQGNSA. CDR3 loop: CASTLAGIGKLFF. The CDR3 DNA reads TGTGCCAGCACCCTCGCGGGGATTGGAAAACTGTTTTTT.